These T cell receptor beta chains were read from a single sample in a study of beta chain features in type 1 diabetes. Only in-frame clones appear in the TCRdb table, and some are missing; sequencing was by immunoSEQ multiplex PCR. The sample lists about 660,000 clones; more than 13% were seen once. The sample consisted of naive CD4+ T cells from blood. All receptors derive from a young man with type 1 diabetes. Each CDR3 is given with its conserved first and last residue. The order of the fields is clone size, D gene, J gene, V gene, CDR3 protein, CDR3 DNA. D genes are given only for firm matches. Clone size is given for some rows only: seen once, a few or many times, or a class if the clone is expanded.

abundance: NA
d_gene: TRBD1
j_gene: TRBJ2-5
v_gene: TRBV5-1
CDR3aa: CASSRDREETQYF
CDR3nt: TGCGCCAGCAGCAGGGACAGGGAAGAGACCCAGTACTTC

abundance: NA
d_gene: NA
j_gene: TRBJ2-1
v_gene: TRBV6-5
CDR3aa: CASSYLSPRGGNEQFF
CDR3nt: TGTGCCAGCAGTTACTTAAGCCCCCGGGGAGGCAATGAGCAGTTCTTC

abundance: NA
d_gene: NA
j_gene: TRBJ1-2
v_gene: TRBV2
CDR3aa: CASSETGGYYGYTF
CDR3nt: TGTGCCAGCAGTGAGACTGGAGGGTACTATGGCTACACCTTC

abundance: few
d_gene: NA
j_gene: TRBJ1-5
v_gene: TRBV28
CDR3aa: CASSTPKQGNGQPQHF
CDR3nt: TGTGCCAGCAGTACCCCCAAGCAGGGTAATGGTCAGCCCCAGCATTTT

abundance: few
d_gene: TRBD1
j_gene: TRBJ2-3
v_gene: TRBV9
CDR3aa: CASSAPGTGITDTQYF
CDR3nt: TGTGCCAGCAGCGCACCCGGGACAGGAATTACAGATACGCAGTATTTT

abundance: few
d_gene: NA
j_gene: TRBJ1-6
v_gene: TRBV5-6
CDR3aa: CASSLEGRPLSPLHF
CDR3nt: TGTGCCAGCAGCTTGGAGGGCAGGCCCCTAAGTCCCCTCCACTTT

abundance: NA
d_gene: NA
j_gene: TRBJ1-2
v_gene: TRBV7-9
CDR3aa: CASSLVVAGANGYTF
CDR3nt: TGTGCCAGCAGCTTAGTCGTGGCAGGGGCTAATGGCTACACCTTC

abundance: NA
d_gene: NA
j_gene: TRBJ2-5
v_gene: TRBV10-1
CDR3aa: CASRPWERRETQYF
CDR3nt: TGCGCCAGCAGGCCGTGGGAACGACGAGAGACCCAGTACTTC

abundance: NA
d_gene: TRBD1
j_gene: TRBJ2-7
v_gene: TRBV11-2
CDR3aa: CASSPGQGLSYEQYF
CDR3nt: TGTGCCAGCAGCCCCGGACAGGGCCTATCCTACGAGCAGTACTTC

abundance: NA
d_gene: NA
j_gene: TRBJ1-1
v_gene: TRBV11-3
CDR3aa: CASSSRGENTEAFF
CDR3nt: TGTGCCAGCAGCTCCCGGGGTGAGAACACTGAAGCTTTCTTT

abundance: few
d_gene: NA
j_gene: TRBJ1-5
v_gene: TRBV19
CDR3aa: CASTQGRGNQPQHF
CDR3nt: TGTGCCAGTACCCAAGGACGGGGCAATCAGCCCCAGCATTTT

abundance: NA
d_gene: TRBD2
j_gene: TRBJ2-1
v_gene: TRBV7-2
CDR3aa: CASSSRTSGSRNEQFF
CDR3nt: TGTGCCAGCAGCTCCAGGACTAGCGGGAGTAGGAATGAGCAGTTCTTC

abundance: few
d_gene: NA
j_gene: TRBJ1-1
v_gene: TRBV29-1
CDR3aa: CSVCRSMNTEAFF
CDR3nt: TGCAGCGTTTGTAGGAGCATGAACACTGAAGCTTTCTTT

abundance: few
d_gene: TRBD1
j_gene: TRBJ1-2
v_gene: TRBV5-1
CDR3aa: CASSPQGQGIHGYTF
CDR3nt: TGCGCCAGCAGTCCGCAAGGACAGGGGATACATGGCTACACCTTC